These 13 T cell receptor beta chains came from one sample sequenced in a study of T cells in Graves' hyperthyroidism and ophthalmopathy. RNA transcripts yielded amplified TCR beta CDR3 regions. Using the HTBI primer set, a first-round RT-PCR was run on the TCR CDR3. TCRdb re-analysed the multiplex PCR reads in MiXCR, keeping a single row per CDR3 protein. The table includes hundreds of thousands of distinct CDR3 sequences, roughly 37% detected once. Input material: blood. Every receptor here comes from a man aged 18 to 29 with Graves' hyperthyroidism.

Many counts were recorded for this clonotype. V is TRBV7-2 and J is TRBJ1-2, with a tentative D call TRBD1 (6 bases). The CDR3 runs to 14 residues. CDR1 is SGHTA, CDR2 FQGNSA, per germline. The V end lost 4 bases, the J end lost 9 bases, and 18 bases lay between the germline ends. CDR3 residues: CASSSQGTGGRYTF. The CDR3 DNA reads as TGTGCCAGCAGCTCACAGGGAACTGGTGGTCGCTACACCTTC. The full variable domain, with the rest looked up from reference TRBV7-2 and TRBJ1-2, is GAGVSQSPSNKVTEKGKDVELRCDPISGHTALYWYRQSLGQGLEFLIYFQGNSAPDKSGLPSDRFSAERTGGSVSTLTIQRTQQEDSAVYLCASSSQGTGGRYTFGSGTRLTVV.

There are a few counts of this clonotype. A much larger clone sits a single nucleotide away, making a read error possible. The chain carries TRBV20-1 and TRBJ2-6; D is unresolved. Trimming pared 4 bases from V and 10 bases from J, leaving 11 bases between. CDR3 length: 12 residues. Germline CDR1 and CDR2: DFQATT and SNEGSKA (reference sequence). The CDR3 DNA follows: TGCAGTGCTAATGGGCGGTTGAACGTCCTGACTTTC. Residues: CSANGRLNVLTF.

A few counts support this clonotype. A read error may be the cause here, since a much bigger clone is one base away. The chain uses TRBV10-1 and TRBJ1-6; D is uncertain. This CDR3 region has 13 residues. CDR1 and CDR2 from the germline V gene are WNHNN and SYGVQD (reference sequence). Here the CDR3 DNA reads TGCGCCAGCAGTGACGGCGGGAATTCACCCCCCCACTTT. It is translated as CASSDGGNSPPHF.

This clonotype showed up just once. The chain links TRBV9 to TRBJ2-5; possible D gene TRBD2, 5 bases. This CDR3 is 17 amino acids long. The V end was cut by 5 bases, the J end by 3 bases, with 23 bases between. From germline, CDR1 is SGDLS and CDR2 YYNGEE. The CDR3 region is CASSLRLLVNFEETQYF. The CDR3 nucleotides read TGTGCCAGCAGTTTAAGACTACTAGTCAACTTCGAAGAGACCCAGTACTTC.

In the case of this clonotype: This may be a read error: a much more frequent sequence differs by one nucleotide. This chain uses TRBV12-3 or TRBV12-4 with TRBJ2-5; 8 nucleotides match TRBD2. The CDR3 extends over 14 amino acids. V shed 6 bases, J shed 7 bases, and the junction held 10 bases outside the gene matches. Here the CDR3 reads CASSWSAGEGTQYF. In DNA, the CDR3 is TGTGCCAGCAGCTGGTCAGCGGGAGAGGGGACCCAGTACTTC.

This clonotype was seen many times. The chain is built from TRBV7-6 and TRBJ2-5; possibly TRBD2 for D (5 bases). V was trimmed by 0 bases and J by 0 bases, leaving 11 bases between them. Germline V gene sequence: CDR1 SGHVS, CDR2 FNYEAQ. The CDR3 totals 16 residues. Written as DNA, the CDR3 is TGTGCCAGCAGCTTAGCATCCGGCGGGTACCAAGAGACCCAGTACTTC. Its translation: CASSLASGGYQETQYF.

This clonotype was detected only a few times. CDR3: CSAPRGEQETQYF. CDR3 bases: TGCAGTGCCCCGCGGGGGGAGCAAGAGACCCAGTACTTC. The V and J genes are TRBV20-1 and TRBJ2-5; 8 nucleotides line up with TRBD2. The CDR3 length is 13 residues. From germline, CDR1 is DFQATT and CDR2 SNEGSKA (reference sequence). Trimming removed 6 bases from V and 2 bases from J; junction bases left unmatched: 5.

V and J are TRBV2 and TRBJ2-2; TRBD1 matches at 9 bases. From germline, CDR1 is SNHLY and CDR2 FYNNEI. This CDR3 contains 14 residues. V trimming: 7 bases; J trimming: 5 bases; junction bases outside the gene matches: 5. CDR3 in DNA: TGTGCCAGCACGGCGACAGGGGGGACCGGGGAGCTGTTTTTT. This sequence encodes CASTATGGTGELFF.

This clonotype occurred many times. The V and J genes are TRBV2 and TRBJ2-7, with TRBD1 matching over 11 bases. The CDR3 is 15 residues long. Germline assignment: CDR1 SNHLY and CDR2 FYNNEI. V shed 10 bases, J shed 2 bases, and the junction held 10 bases outside the gene matches. The CDR3 is CATAERGQGAYEQYF. The CDR3 DNA is TGTGCCACCGCTGAGAGGGGACAGGGGGCCTACGAGCAGTACTTC. Drawing the rest from reference TRBV2 and TRBJ2-7, the complete variable domain is EPEVTQTPSHQVTQMGQEVILRCVPISNHLYFYWYRQILGQKVEFLVSFYNNEISEKSEIFDDQFSVERPDGSNFTLKIRSTKLEDSAMYFCATAERGQGAYEQYFGPGTRLTVT.

This clonotype has a count of ten or more. The J gene is TRBJ1-4, the V gene TRBV12-3 or TRBV12-4; the D is unclear. The ends were cut back, 4 bases at V and 5 bases at J, with 5 bases in the middle. The CDR3 has 12 residues. The CDR3 loop reads CASSSGNEKLFF. CDR3 bases: TGTGCCAGCAGTTCCGGCAATGAAAAACTGTTTTTT.

V and J are TRBV7-9 and TRBJ1-1, with TRBD1 matching over 8 bases. Trimming removed 5 bases from V and 1 base from J; junction bases left unmatched: 6. Germline V gives CDR1 SEHNR, CDR2 FQNEAQ (reference sequence). The CDR3 totals 15 residues. This CDR3 reads CASSPGQGSNTEAFF. CDR3 DNA sequence: TGTGCCAGCAGCCCTGGACAGGGTTCGAACACTGAAGCTTTCTTT.

This chain links TRBV7-9 with TRBJ2-7, with 8 bases matching TRBD1. The CDR3 has 16 amino acids. J gave up 7 bases and V 1 base, and 12 bases lay outside the gene matches. Germline CDR1 is SEHNR and CDR2 is FQNEAQ (reference sequence). The CDR3 sequence is CASSLGAWQGAREQYF. The DNA for the CDR3 is TGTGCCAGCAGCTTAGGGGCGTGGCAGGGGGCGAGGGAGCAGTACTTC.

This clonotype was seen only a few times. This chain links TRBV7-9 with TRBJ2-2, with D possibly being TRBD1 (6 bases). The CDR3 is 15 amino acids. CDR1 SEHNR and CDR2 FQNEAQ come from the germline V gene (reference sequence). With 2 bases removed from V and 5 bases from J, the gap between germline ends came to 12 bases. CDR3 sequence: CASSLKGDSTGELFF. As DNA, the CDR3 is TGTGCCAGCAGCTTAAAGGGGGATTCTACCGGGGAGCTGTTTTTT.